Listed here is a single TCR beta chain. Its target is unknown. The sample belongs to a study of blood T cells in healthy people across ages. Germline V gene lookup returns CDR1 SEHNR and CDR2 FQNEAQ (reference sequence). The V end was cut by 3 bases, the J end by 9 bases, with 18 bases between. CDR3 length equals 16 residues. Regarding the study as a whole: Because sorting was not performed, PBMCs prevented conclusive naive versus antigen-experienced comparison.

The people who gave samples were healthy Caucasians from Russia, aged 6 to 90. Through a sample-barcoded 5' primer and a J-beta primer mix, a second PCR was run for about 6 to 11 cycles. TCRdb analysed the 5' RACE reads with MiXCR anew, one entry per CDR3 protein. The table shows hundreds of thousands of distinct CDR3 sequences, with around 50% occurring only once. Source material: blood. The clonotype originates from a man in his forties or fifties in good health. This chain uses TRBV7-9 with TRBJ2-6, with a possible D match to TRBD1 (6 bases). CDR3 bases: TGTGCCAGCAGCTTTGCCACTCCGGGACAAAGCAACGTCCTGACTTTC. Its translation is CASSFATPGQSNVLTF.